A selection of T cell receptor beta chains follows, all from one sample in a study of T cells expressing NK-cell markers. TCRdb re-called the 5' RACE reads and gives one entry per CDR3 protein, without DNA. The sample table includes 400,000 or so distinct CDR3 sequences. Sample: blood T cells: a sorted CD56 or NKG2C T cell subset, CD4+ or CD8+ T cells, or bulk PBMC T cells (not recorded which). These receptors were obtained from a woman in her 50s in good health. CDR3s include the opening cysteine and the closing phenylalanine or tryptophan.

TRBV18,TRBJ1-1,CASSQLGTVLNTEAFF
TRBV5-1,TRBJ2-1,CASSPGTSGRAYEQFF
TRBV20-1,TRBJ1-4,CSARDGGIGEKLFF
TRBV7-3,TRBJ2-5,CASSSQSGSGETQYF
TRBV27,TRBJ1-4,CASSFTGRATNEKLFF
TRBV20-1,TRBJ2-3,CSARLALGDTQYF
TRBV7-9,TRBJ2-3,CASRTGTGHTDTQYF
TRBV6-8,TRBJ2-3,CASTQGLAGVVTQYF
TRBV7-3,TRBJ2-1,CASSLDRGLEQFF
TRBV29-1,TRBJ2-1,CSVKGLDEQFF
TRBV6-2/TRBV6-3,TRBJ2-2,CASSYAANTGELFF
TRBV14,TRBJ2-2,CASSPYRGQRNTGELFF
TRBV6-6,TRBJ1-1,CASSYPRTDRKGAWAEAFF
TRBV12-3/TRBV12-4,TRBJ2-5,CASSIAGGWGETQYF
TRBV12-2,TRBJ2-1,CASPVGEGRINNEQFF
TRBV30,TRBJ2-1,CAWSAQQREQFF
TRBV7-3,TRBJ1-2,CASSFYGQSYGYTF
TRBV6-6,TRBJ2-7,CASIQRATSYEQYF
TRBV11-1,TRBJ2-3,CASSLEPSGPTDTQYF
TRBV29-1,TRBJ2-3,CSLASLGDTQYF
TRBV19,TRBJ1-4,CATLGDFATNEKLFF
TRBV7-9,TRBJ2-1,CASSFTGGGRADEQFF
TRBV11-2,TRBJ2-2,CASSFSGTELFF
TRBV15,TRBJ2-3,CATSRVGLAGADTQYF
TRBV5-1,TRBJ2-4,CASSLSTQEKKYF
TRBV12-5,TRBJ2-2,CASGSRVAGPTGELFF
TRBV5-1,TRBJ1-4,CASSLGALNNEKLFF
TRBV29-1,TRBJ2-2,CSVDWNTGELFF
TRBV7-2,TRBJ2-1,CASSLVINNEQFF
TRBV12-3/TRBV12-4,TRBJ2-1,CASSLAGIQYNEQFF
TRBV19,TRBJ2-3,CASSISQHQGTDTQYF
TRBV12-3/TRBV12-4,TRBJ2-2,CASSFSGENTGELFF
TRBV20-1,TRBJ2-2,CSAPTGTTGELFF
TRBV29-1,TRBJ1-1,CSVVSGYGGTEAFF
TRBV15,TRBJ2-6,CATSSHGGSGANVLTF
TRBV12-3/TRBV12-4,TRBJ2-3,CASRQGARDTQYF
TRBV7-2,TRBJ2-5,CASSLAQTLQETQYF
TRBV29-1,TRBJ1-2,CSAGEGNYGYTF
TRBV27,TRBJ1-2,CASSLLDRAGYTF
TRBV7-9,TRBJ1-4,CASSLMTGVDEKLFF
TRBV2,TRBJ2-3,CASSAPTWRETFDLDTQYF
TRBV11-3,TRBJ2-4,CASSSRAEGDIQYF